The clone carrying this T cell receptor (beta chain) was recorded at least ten times. What it binds is not known. Germline CDR1 is LGHNA and CDR2 is YNFKEQ. The CDR3 has 15 residues. Between the trimmed V and J ends, which lost 0 bases and 4 bases, there was a span of 11 bases. Axillary draining lymph nodes of breast cancer patients supplied the node samples. The sample belongs to a study of breast tumors, draining lymph nodes, adjacent tissues. Whole-study results and caveats: Findings are consistent with lymph node origin and intratumoral expansion of most tumor T cells. Luminal-like breast cancer showed significantly greater tumor-nontumor repertoire similarity than basal-like breast cancer did. Tumor TCR diversity was below lymph nodes but above nontumor tissue. That most tumor T cells come from lymph nodes remained unproven.

Each CDR3 protein gets one entry after TCRdb re-called the multiplex PCR reads with MiXCR. This table has approximately 170,000 distinct CDR3 sequences, 33% appearing once. V is TRBV4-2 and J is TRBJ2-3, with no clear D. The source of this sequence is a female donor with breast cancer. Some clones in this sample may be carry-over from other donors' samples. The sequencing input was axillary lymph node tissue. The CDR3 sequence is CASSQEYGLADTQYF. DNA for the CDR3: TGTGCCAGCAGCCAAGAATATGGGTTAGCAGATACGCAGTATTTT.